These 9 T cell receptor beta chains were all obtained from the same sample, sequenced in a study of molecular identifiers for immune sequencing clone quantification listed by TCRdb under 2018. The method behind the library was PCR. The sequencing machine was a NextSeq 500. The public reads were reprocessed in TCRdb via fastp at Q25 and MiXCR, keeping in-frame beta chains. Rows merge per CDR3 protein into single entries with the most common DNA and genes. Present in this sample are some 680,000 distinct CDR3 sequences, around 25% of which were seen just once. The top ten constitute 0.7% to 0.95% of the sample. The source material was naive CD8+ T cells from blood, with Jurkat cell RNA spiked in. The cell subset or site label, as the study defines it: FACS-sorted CD8+CD4-CCR7+CD45RA+ naive T cells. These receptors originate from a human donor in good health. Some libraries in this study had Jurkat cell RNA spiked in.

This clonotype came up many times. This chain uses TRBV7-2 with TRBJ2-7; D perhaps matches TRBD1 (6 bases). CDR1 is SGHTA and CDR2 is FQGNSA in the germline V gene. With 6 bases removed from V and 3 bases from J, the gap between germline ends came to 15 bases. CDR3 length: 14 amino acids. The chain's CDR3 is CASSPARTDYEQYF. For the CDR3, the DNA is TGTGCCAGCAGTCCCGCCCGGACAGACTACGAGCAGTACTTC. The full variable domain, with the rest looked up from reference TRBV7-2 and TRBJ2-7, is GAGVSQSPSNKVTEKGKDVELRCDPISGHTALYWYRQSLGQGLEFLIYFQGNSAPDKSGLPSDRFSAERTGGSVSTLTIQRTQQEDSAVYLCASSPARTDYEQYFGPGTRLTVT.

This clonotype has more than one count but fewer than ten. This rearrangement joins TRBV5-6 to TRBJ2-7; D remains unclear. Trimming shortened V by 3 bases and J by 0 bases, and 10 bases separated the two germline ends. The CDR3 length is 14 residues. CDR1 is SGHDT and CDR2 is YYEEEE in the germline V gene. For the CDR3, the DNA is TGTGCCAGCAGCTCGAAAGGGTCCTCCTACGAGCAGTACTTC. Translation gives CASSSKGSSYEQYF.

Details on this clonotype: Without the conserved terminal phenylalanine or tryptophan, this CDR3 likely stems from a read error. The DNA is omitted, as the CDR3 cannot be located on it reliably, and the CDR3 follows TCRdb's listing. The chain is built from TRBV29-1 and TRBJ2-2; the table's D call, TRBD1, has no DNA check behind it. The CDR3 spans 12 amino acids, including both terminal residues. CDR1 is SQVTM and CDR2 is ANQGSEA in the germline V gene. CDR3 amino acids: CSVRWGTGELLV.

This clonotype was counted ten times or more. This chain connects TRBV12-3 or TRBV12-4 to TRBJ2-5, with 10 bases fitting TRBD1. The CDR3 extends over 15 amino acids. Trimming cost V 5 bases and J 4 bases; bases outside gene matches: 7. The CDR3 DNA sequence: TGTGCCAGCAGTGGGGGACAGGGGACGGGAGAGACCCAGTACTTC. Protein sequence: CASSGGQGTGETQYF.

The V gene is TRBV4-3, the J gene TRBJ2-7; D may correspond to TRBD1 or TRBD2 (5 bases each). Germline V gene data show CDR1 as LGHNA and CDR2 as YSLEER. V lost 3 bases to trimming and J lost 1 base, with 16 bases between them. The CDR3 has 16 residues. The CDR3 is CASSQSLGTGSYEQYF. The CDR3 nucleotides are TGCGCCAGCAGCCAGTCTTTGGGGACCGGATCCTACGAGCAGTACTTC.

CDR3: CASLEGNEQFF. Written as DNA, the CDR3 is TGTGCCAGTCTTGAGGGCAATGAGCAGTTCTTC. The chain couples TRBV28 to TRBJ2-1; tentatively, D is TRBD2 (5 bases). The length of the CDR3 is 11 residues. The V gene's germline CDR1 is MDHEN and CDR2 SYDVKM. V dropped 9 bases and J dropped 6 bases, with 9 bases sitting between them.

Concerning this clonotype: This may be a read error, as it is one base from a much larger clone. This chain links TRBV15 with TRBJ2-1; possible D gene TRBD1, 5 bases. Per the germline V gene, CDR1 is LNHNV and CDR2 is YYDKDF (reference sequence). Trimming took 5 bases from V and 2 from J, leaving 10 bases between them. CDR3 length: 14 residues. The CDR3 protein is CATSEQDPYNEQFF. Written as DNA, the CDR3 is TGTGCCACCAGCGAACAGGACCCCTACAATGAGCAGTTCTTC.

This clonotype was counted at least ten times. The chain recombines TRBV12-3 or TRBV12-4 with TRBJ2-7; D is possibly TRBD2 (6 bases). Trimming stripped 7 bases from V and 2 bases from J, with 21 bases between. The CDR3 spans 16 residues. DNA of the CDR3: TGTGCCAGCACCCCCAGCCGGGAGCTGGGTCCCTACGAGCAGTACTTC. The encoded protein is CASTPSRELGPYEQYF.

About this clonotype itself: This may stem from a read error, because a much larger clone lies one nucleotide away. The chain joins TRBV7-9 to TRBJ2-3; 10 positions agree with TRBD1. The V gene's germline CDR1 is SEHNR and CDR2 FQNEAQ (reference sequence). This CDR3 is built from 23 residues. CDR3 sequence: CASSVQPGQGIKKLKPGTATQYF. The DNA of the CDR3 is TGTGCCAGCAGCGTTCAACCGGGACAGGGGATAAAAAAACTCAAACCGGGCACAGCTACGCAGTATTTT.